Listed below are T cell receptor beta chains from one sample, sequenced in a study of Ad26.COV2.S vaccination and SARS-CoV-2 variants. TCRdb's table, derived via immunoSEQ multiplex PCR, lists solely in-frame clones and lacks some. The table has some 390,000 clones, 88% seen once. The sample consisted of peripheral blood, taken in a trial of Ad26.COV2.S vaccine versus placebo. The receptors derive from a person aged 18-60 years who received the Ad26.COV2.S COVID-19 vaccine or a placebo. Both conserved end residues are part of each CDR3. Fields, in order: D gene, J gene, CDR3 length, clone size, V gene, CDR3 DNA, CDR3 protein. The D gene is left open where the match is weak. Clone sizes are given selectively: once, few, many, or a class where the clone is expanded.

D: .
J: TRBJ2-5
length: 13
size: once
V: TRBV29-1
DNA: TGCAGCGTTGAAGACAGGGGTCAAGAGACCCAGTACTTC
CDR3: CSVEDRGQETQYF

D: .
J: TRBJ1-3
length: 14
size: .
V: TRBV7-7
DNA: TGTGCTAGCAGCTTACAGGGCTCAGGAAACACCATATATTTT
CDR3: CASSLQGSGNTIYF

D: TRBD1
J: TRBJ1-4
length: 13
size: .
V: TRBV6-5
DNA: TGTGCCAGCAGGCAGGACAGGGTTGAAAAACTGTTTTTT
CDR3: CASRQDRVEKLFF

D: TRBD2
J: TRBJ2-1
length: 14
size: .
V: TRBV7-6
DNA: TGTGCCAGCAGCGAGGGACTAGCAGGGAATGAGCAGTTCTTC
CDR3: CASSEGLAGNEQFF

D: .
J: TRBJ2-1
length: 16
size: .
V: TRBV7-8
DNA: TGTGCCAGCAGCTTAGAATCGGGACACACTCCCTATGTGCAGTTCTTC
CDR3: CASSLESGHTPYVQFF

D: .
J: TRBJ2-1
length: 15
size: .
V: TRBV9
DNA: TGTGCCAGCAGCGTAGCTCGCGGGGAGGACAATGAGCAGTTCTTC
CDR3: CASSVARGEDNEQFF

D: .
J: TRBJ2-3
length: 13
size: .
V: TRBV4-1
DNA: TGCGCCAGCAGCCAAGTTTCCGCGGATACGCAGTATTTT
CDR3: CASSQVSADTQYF

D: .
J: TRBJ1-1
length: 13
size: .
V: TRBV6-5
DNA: TGTGCCAGCAGTCAGCGGGTGGAAGGTGAAGCTTTCTTT
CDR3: CASSQRVEGEAFF

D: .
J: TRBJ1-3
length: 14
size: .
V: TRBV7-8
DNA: TGTGCCAGCAGCTCGGGGTGGACTGGAAACACCATATATTTT
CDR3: CASSSGWTGNTIYF

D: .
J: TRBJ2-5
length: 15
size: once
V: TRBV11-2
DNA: TGTGCCAGCAGCTTAGGGGGGACACCTACGCAGACCCAGTACTTC
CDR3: CASSLGGTPTQTQYF

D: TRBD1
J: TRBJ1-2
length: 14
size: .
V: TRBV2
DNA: TGTGCCAGCAGGGGGGACAGTTCTAACTATGGCTACACCTTC
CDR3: CASRGDSSNYGYTF

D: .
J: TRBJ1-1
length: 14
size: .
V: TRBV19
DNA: TGTGCCAGTAAGTTTCGGGGAGTGGACACTGAAGCTTTCTTT
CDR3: CASKFRGVDTEAFF

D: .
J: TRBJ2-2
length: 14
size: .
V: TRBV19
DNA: TGTGCCAGTAGTATAGGAGTCCTCACCGGGGAGCTGTTTTTT
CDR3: CASSIGVLTGELFF

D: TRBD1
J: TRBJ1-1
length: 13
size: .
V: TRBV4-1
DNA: TGCGCCAGCAGCCTCGGACAGGGGACTGAAGCTTTCTTT
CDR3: CASSLGQGTEAFF

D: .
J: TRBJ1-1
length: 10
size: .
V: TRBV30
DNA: TGTGCCTGGATCTGGTCGAGAGCTTTCTTT
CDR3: CAWIWSRAFF

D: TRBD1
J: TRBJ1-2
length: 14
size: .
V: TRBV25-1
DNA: TGTGCCAGCAGGGATAGACAGGGCGGTGTAGGCTACACCTTC
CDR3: CASRDRQGGVGYTF

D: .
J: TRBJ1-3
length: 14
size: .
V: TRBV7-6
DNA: TGTGCCAGCAGCTTCGCCTCCGCTGGAAACACCATATATTTT
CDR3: CASSFASAGNTIYF

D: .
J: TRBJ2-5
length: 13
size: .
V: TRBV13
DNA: TGTGCCAGCAGCTCGGACGGAGAAGAGACCCAGTACTTC
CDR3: CASSSDGEETQYF

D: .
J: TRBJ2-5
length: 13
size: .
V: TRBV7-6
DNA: TGTGCCAGCAGCTTAGCGAAGGAAGAGACCCAGTACTTC
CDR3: CASSLAKEETQYF

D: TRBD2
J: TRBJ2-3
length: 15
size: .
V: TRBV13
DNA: TGTGCCAGCAGCCCTCTAGCGGGGGGAGGGGATACGCAGTATTTT
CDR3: CASSPLAGGGDTQYF

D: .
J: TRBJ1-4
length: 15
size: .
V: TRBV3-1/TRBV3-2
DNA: TGTGCCAGCAGCCGAAATTGGGGGGGGATCGAAAAACTGTTTTTT
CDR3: CASSRNWGGIEKLFF

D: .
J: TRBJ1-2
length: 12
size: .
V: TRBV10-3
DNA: TGTGCCATCGCCGTTGGCCTAGGTGGCTACACCTTC
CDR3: CAIAVGLGGYTF

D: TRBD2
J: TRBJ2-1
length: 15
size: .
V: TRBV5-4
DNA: TGTGCCAGCAGCTTCCAGCGGGGGGGACACAATGAGCAGTTCTTC
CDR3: CASSFQRGGHNEQFF

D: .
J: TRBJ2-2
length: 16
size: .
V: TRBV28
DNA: TGTGCCTCCCTAGGCGCGGAGACAGTTAACACCGGGGAGCTGTTTTTT
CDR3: CASLGAETVNTGELFF

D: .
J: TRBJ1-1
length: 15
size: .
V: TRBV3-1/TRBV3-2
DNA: TGTGCCAGCAGCCTACAGACAAACAAGAACACTGAAGCTTTCTTT
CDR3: CASSLQTNKNTEAFF

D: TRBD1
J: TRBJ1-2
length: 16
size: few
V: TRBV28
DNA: TGTGCCAGCAGTACCAGTGCAGGGGGCTCTGTCTATGGCTACACCTTC
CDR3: CASSTSAGGSVYGYTF

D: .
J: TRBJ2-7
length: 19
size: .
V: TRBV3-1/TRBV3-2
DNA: TGTGCCAGCAGCCCAGACCAGAAAACGTCGGGGTCACGGCTTTACGAGCAGTACTTC
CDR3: CASSPDQKTSGSRLYEQYF

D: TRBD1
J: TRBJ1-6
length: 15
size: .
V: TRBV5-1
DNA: TGCGCCAGCAGCAGATCGACAGGGGAAGCTTCACCCCTCCACTTT
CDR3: CASSRSTGEASPLHF

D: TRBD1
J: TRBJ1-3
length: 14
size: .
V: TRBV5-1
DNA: TGCGCCAGCAGCGTGACAGGGGCTGGAAACACCATATATTTT
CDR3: CASSVTGAGNTIYF

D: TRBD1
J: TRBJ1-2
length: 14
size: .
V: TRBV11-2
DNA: TGTGCCAGCAGCTCCCAGACAGGGGGCTATGGCTACACCTTC
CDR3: CASSSQTGGYGYTF

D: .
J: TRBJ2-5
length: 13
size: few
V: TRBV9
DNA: TGTGCCAGCAGCGTAAACGGAGGAGAGACCCAGTACTTC
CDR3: CASSVNGGETQYF

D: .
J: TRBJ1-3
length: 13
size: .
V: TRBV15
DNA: TGTGCCACCAGCAGAGATACCGGGGACACCATATATTTT
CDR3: CATSRDTGDTIYF

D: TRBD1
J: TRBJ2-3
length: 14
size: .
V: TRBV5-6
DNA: TGTGCCAGCAGCTCCAGGGGGAATACAGATACGCAGTATTTT
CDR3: CASSSRGNTDTQYF